This record concerns one TCR beta chain sequence. The sample is drawn from a study of control samples from healthy donors and cancer patients. Clones were sequenced by immunoSEQ multiplex PCR, and TCRdb holds only the in-frame ones, with some missing. The table lists 150,000 to 200,000 clones. This CDR3 comprises 15 residues. Germline V gives CDR1 MNHEY, CDR2 SMNVEV (reference sequence). V lost 4 bases to trimming and J lost 1 base; unmatched junction nucleotides: 6. Sequencing input: blood. The chain combines TRBV27 with TRBJ1-1; 7 positions match TRBD1. This sequence originates from a woman in her 30s in good health. The DNA for the CDR3 is TGTGCCAGCAGTTACTCGAACAGGGGGAACACTGAAGCTTTCTTT. Protein sequence: CASSYSNRGNTEAFF.